Sequencing of this T cell receptor beta chain was carried out in a study of blood T cell repertoires in COVID-19. Study summary: Whether acute or convalescent, the COVID-19 samples came from the United States, Italy and Spain.

The protocol was immunoSEQ multiplex PCR, while the TCRdb copy is restricted to in-frame clones and leaves out a portion. The profile covers hundreds of thousands of clones, with roughly 86% appearing a single time and over 1% taken by the ten largest. Germline V gives CDR1 MDHEN, CDR2 SYDVKM. CDR3 size: 16 residues. V lost 5 bases to trimming and J lost 9 bases; unmatched junction nucleotides: 11. The specimen sequenced was peripheral blood. The V and J genes are TRBV28 and TRBJ1-6; 9 bases line up with TRBD1. The sequence was collected from a man aged 70-80 years with acute or convalescent COVID-19. DNA for the CDR3: TGTGCCAGCAGTCAATTTATGGGACAGGGAGGTTCACCCCTCCACTTT. Translation: CASSQFMGQGGSPLHF.